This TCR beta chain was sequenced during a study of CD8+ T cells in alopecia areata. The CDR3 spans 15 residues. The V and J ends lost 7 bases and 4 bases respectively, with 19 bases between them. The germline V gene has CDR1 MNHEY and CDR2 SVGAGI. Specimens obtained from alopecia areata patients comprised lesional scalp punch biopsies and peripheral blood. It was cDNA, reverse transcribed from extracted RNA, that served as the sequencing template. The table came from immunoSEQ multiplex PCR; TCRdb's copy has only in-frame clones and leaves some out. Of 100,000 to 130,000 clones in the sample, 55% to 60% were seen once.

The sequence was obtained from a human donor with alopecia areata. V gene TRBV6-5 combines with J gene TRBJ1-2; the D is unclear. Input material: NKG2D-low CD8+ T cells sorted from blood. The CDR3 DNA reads TGTGCCAGCACCCCTTTCAAGGGCCTCTCCTATGGCTACACCTTC. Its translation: CASTPFKGLSYGYTF.